This passage covers 22 T cell receptor beta chains from one sample sequenced in a study of T cells in women clearing cervical HPV infection. Clones were sequenced by immunoSEQ multiplex PCR, and TCRdb holds only the in-frame ones, with some missing. This table holds roughly 35,000 clones. Sequenced material: blood buffy coat. These receptors were obtained from a woman between 18 and 69 years old with a cervical HPV16 infection that either progressed to CIN3+ or cleared (not recorded which).

In regard to this clone: The sequence runs out 3 residues before the end of the CDR3; the remainder is reconstructed from the germline J gene. This chain connects TRBV19 to TRBJ1-5; no clear D. The CDR3 is 13 residues long. Germline V gene lookup returns CDR1 LNHDA and CDR2 SQIVND (reference sequence). Trimming shortened V by 5 bases and J by 5 bases, and 10 bases separated the two germline ends. CDR3 protein: CASSFRTDQPQHF. The sequenced part of the CDR3 DNA is TGTGCCAGTAGTTTCAGGACTGATCAGCCC.

Note on this clone: The CDR3 goes on 3 residues after the read ends, and that part is filled in from the germline J gene. The chain joins TRBV28 to TRBJ1-2; 9 bases line up with TRBD1. V was pared by 3 bases and J by 0 bases, with 5 bases of the junction left unmatched. This CDR3 contains 16 residues. CDR1 and CDR2 (germline): MDHEN, SYDVKM. CDR3: CASSFYRGLSNYGYTF. The sequenced part of the CDR3 DNA is TGTGCCAGCAGTTTCTACAGGGGGCTTTCTAACTATGGC.

Concerning this clone: The sequenced fragment ends 3 residues before the CDR3 boundary, so the rest is inferred from the germline J gene. The gene calls are TRBV20-1 and TRBJ2-7, with 12 positions matching TRBD1. CDR3 length equals 15 residues. Germline lookup yields CDR1 DFQATT and CDR2 SNEGSKA (reference sequence). J lost 4 bases, V lost 3 bases, and 7 bases had no gene match. Partial CDR3 DNA: TGCAGTGCTAGCCACCGGGACAGGGGGCTTTACGAG. Its translation: CSASHRDRGLYE. The CDR3 as a whole reads CSASHRDRGLYEQYF.

Points on this clone: The read terminates 3 residues ahead of where the CDR3 ends, so the germline J gene completes it. V is TRBV7-9 and J is TRBJ2-4; 7 bases map to TRBD1. Germline values: CDR1 SEHNR, CDR2 FQNEAQ (reference sequence). The CDR3 is 14 amino acids. The CDR3 protein is CASSDPTGNGGQYF. The DNA read from the CDR3 is TGTGCCAGCAGCGACCCGACAGGGAACGGTGGT.

In regard to this clone: The read ends 3 residues early relative to the CDR3; the germline J gene fills the gap. This chain links TRBV5-1 with TRBJ2-7; 8 positions agree with TRBD2. Germline lookup yields CDR1 SGHRS and CDR2 YFSETQ. CDR3 length: 15 residues. V lost 0 bases, J lost 3 bases, and 5 bases stayed unmatched. CDR3 amino acids: CASSLETGGIYEQYF. CDR3 bases read: TGCGCCAGCAGCTTGGAGACGGGGGGGATCTACGAG.

A remark on this clone: The observed sequence ends 3 residues before the CDR3 terminus, with the missing tail filled in from the germline J gene. The chain employs TRBV5-1 and TRBJ2-1; 13 bases agree with TRBD2. Per germline, CDR1 SGHRS and CDR2 YFSETQ. The J segment lost 8 bases and the V segment lost 4 bases, leaving 12 bases of the junction unmatched. The CDR3 length is 17 residues. The chain's CDR3 is CASSVQEGLAGRYEQFF. The sequenced part of the CDR3 DNA is TGCGCCAGCAGCGTCCAGGAGGGACTAGCGGGGAGGTATGAG. The full variable domain, in which reference TRBV5-1 and TRBJ2-1 provide the parts outside the CDR3, is KAGVTQTPRYLIKTRGQQVTLSCSPISGHRSVSWYQQTPGQGLQFLFEYFSETQRNKGNFPGRFSGRQFSNSRSEMNVSTLELGDSALYLCASSVQEGLAGRYEQFFGPGTRLTVL.

On this clone: From the germline J gene comes the end of the CDR3, since the read stops 3 residues before it. The chain links TRBV20-1 to TRBJ2-3; 10 bases fit TRBD2. Germline loops: CDR1 DFQATT, CDR2 SNEGSKA (reference sequence). The CDR3 has 19 residues. CDR3 DNA, as far as it was read: TGCAGTGCTAGAGATTGGTCCGTCGGAGCGGGGGGGATATCGGAGACG. Its translation: CSARDWSVGAGGISET. The full CDR3 protein reads CSARDWSVGAGGISETQYF.

On this clone: The sequence runs out 3 residues before the end of the CDR3; the remainder is reconstructed from the germline J gene. V gene TRBV7-9 combines with J gene TRBJ2-3; D possibly corresponds to TRBD1 (6 bases). V gave up 6 bases and J gave up 1 base, with 14 bases separating them. Germline V gene data show CDR1 as SEHNR and CDR2 as FQNEAQ (reference sequence). There are 15 residues in the CDR3. The covered CDR3 bases are TGTGCCAGCAGTCAACAGGGTGGAGGCACAGATACG. As protein: CASSQQGGGTDT. In full, the CDR3 reads CASSQQGGGTDTQYF.

Note on this clone: The CDR3 is cut off 3 residues early in the read; its end comes from the germline J gene. The genes are TRBV20-1 and TRBJ2-1, with 8 positions matching TRBD1. Losses at the gene ends were 0 bases for V and 2 bases for J; bases not matched to a gene: 3. This CDR3 has 15 amino acids. CDR1 is DFQATT, CDR2 SNEGSKA, per germline (reference sequence). The CDR3 bases that were read are TGCAGTGCTAGAGAAGGCAGGGGGCCCTACAATGAG. It codes for CSAREGRGPYNE. The whole CDR3 protein is CSAREGRGPYNEQFF.

In regard to this clone: The CDR3 end falls 3 residues outside the read, so it is completed with the germline J gene. J is TRBJ1-2 and V is TRBV7-8, with D perhaps TRBD1 (6 bases). This CDR3 is built from 13 residues. Germline values: CDR1 SGHVS, CDR2 FQNEAQ. CDR3 sequence: CASSLTGSYDYTF. The part of the CDR3 DNA that was read is TGTGCCAGCAGCTTAACAGGGAGCTACGAC.

Comments on this clone: Read sequence stops 3 residues before the CDR3 end, and the germline J gene provides the missing end. The chain recombines TRBV12-3 or TRBV12-4 with TRBJ2-1; TRBD1 matches at 9 bases. Trimming removed 1 base from V and 4 bases from J; junction bases left unmatched: 2. The CDR3 is 15 amino acids. The CDR3 DNA, read in part, is TGTGCCAGCAGTTTAGGGACAGGGGATTACAATGAG. Translated, it gives CASSLGTGDYNE. The full CDR3 sequence reads CASSLGTGDYNEQFF.

Concerning this clone: The missing CDR3 end, 3 residues past where the read stops, is filled in from the germline J gene. This sequence joins TRBV7-2 and TRBJ2-1; TRBD2 aligns across 7 bases. V was pared by 3 bases and J by 5 bases, with 4 bases of the junction left unmatched. Germline-derived CDR1 and CDR2 are SGHTA and FQGNSA. The CDR3 sequence is 14 residues long. The CDR3 here is CASSFVGTNNEQFF. CDR3 bases read: TGTGCCAGCAGCTTCGTGGGGACTAACAATGAG.

As for this clone: The CDR3 extends 3 residues past the end of the read, so its final part is completed from the germline J gene. This chain uses TRBV11-2 with TRBJ1-5; 8 bases line up with TRBD1. The CDR3 contains 15 residues. Losses at the gene ends were 4 bases for V and 6 bases for J; bases not matched to a gene: 8. Germline loops: CDR1 SGHAT, CDR2 FQNNGV. CDR3 region: CASSSGQGKSQPQHF. The part of the CDR3 DNA that was read is TGTGCCAGCAGCTCCGGACAGGGAAAATCTCAGCCC.

On this clone: The observed sequence ends 3 residues before the CDR3 terminus, with the missing tail filled in from the germline J gene. The chain has TRBV7-3 and TRBJ2-3; 8 positions agree with TRBD1. Germline V gene data show CDR1 as SGHTA and CDR2 as FQGTGA. This CDR3 has 13 residues. The CDR3 region is CASSSQGGETQYF. The CDR3 bases that were read are TGTGCCAGCAGCTCACAGGGGGGAGAGACG. Looking up the rest from reference TRBV7-3 and TRBJ2-3 gives the full variable domain: GAGVSQTPSNKVTEKGKYVELRCDPISGHTALYWYRQSLGQGPEFLIYFQGTGAADDSGLPNDRFFAVRPEGSVSTLKIQRTERGDSAVYLCASSSQGGETQYFGPGTRLTVL.

To note about this clone: The read is 3 residues too short to cover the CDR3 end, so that end is filled in from the germline J gene. Other nucleotide sequences in the sample specify the same CDR3. This chain joins TRBV19 and TRBJ2-6, with D unresolved. This CDR3 spans 12 amino acids. The V end was cut by 4 bases, the J end by 6 bases, with 4 bases between. CDR1 LNHDA and CDR2 SQIVND come from the germline V gene (reference sequence). CDR3 region: CASSTSANVLTF. The sequenced CDR3 bases are TGTGCCAGTAGTACATCGGCCAACGTC.

As regards this clone: Read coverage stops 3 residues before the CDR3 terminus; the germline J gene supplies the remainder. This rearrangement joins TRBV11-1 to TRBJ2-7; 7 bases match TRBD2. Germline V gene sequence: CDR1 SGHAT, CDR2 FQDESV (reference sequence). The V and J ends lost 5 bases and 2 bases, in that order; junction bases with no gene match: 6. CDR3 size: 14 residues. The CDR3 DNA, read in part, is TGTGCCAGCAGCGCAGCGGGGATACCCTACGAG. This sequence encodes CASSAAGIPYE. The CDR3 as a whole reads CASSAAGIPYEQYF.

In the case of this clone: The read ends 3 residues shy of where the CDR3 ends; the end is completed using the germline J gene. The chain employs TRBV2 and TRBJ1-1, with D possibly matching TRBD1 (5 bases). There are 15 residues in the CDR3. Germline V gene sequence: CDR1 SNHLY, CDR2 FYNNEI. V lost 5 bases and J lost 0, with 13 bases in between. The part of the CDR3 DNA that was read is TGTGCCAGCAGTCGGGGGAACAGAATGAACACTGAA. Protein product: CASSRGNRMNTE. The CDR3, in full, reads CASSRGNRMNTEAFF.

The part of the CDR3 DNA that was read is TGTGCCAGTAGTACCGGACTTTACCCACCC. Translated: CASSTGLYPP. The full CDR3 protein is CASSTGLYPPLHF. This chain links TRBV19 with TRBJ1-6, with D uncertain. The read comes to an end 3 residues before the CDR3 does, leaving the germline J gene to fill in the end. Trimming removed 4 bases at V and 11 bases at J, with 12 bases between. Looked up from germline, CDR1 is LNHDA and CDR2 is SQIVND (reference sequence). This CDR3 region has 13 residues. The complete variable domain, with remaining parts taken from reference TRBV19 and TRBJ1-6, reads DGGITQSPKYLFRKEGQNVTLSCEQNLNHDAMYWYRQDPGQGLRLIYYSQIVNDFQKGDIAEGYSVSREKKESFPLTVTSAQKNPTAFYLCASSTGLYPPLHFGNGTRLTVT.

A word on this clone: The CDR3 goes on 3 residues after the read ends, and that part is filled in from the germline J gene. The rearrangement uses TRBV6-4 and TRBJ2-1; 13 bases are a match to TRBD2. V trimming: 5 bases; J trimming: 5 bases; junction bases outside the gene matches: 6. Germline V lookup: CDR1 MRHNA, CDR2 SNTAGT. This CDR3 has 16 residues. The CDR3 bases that were read are TGTGCCAGCAGTACTGGGACTAGCGGGGACCACAATGAG. Its protein product is CASSTGTSGDHNE. The entire CDR3 protein is CASSTGTSGDHNEQFF.

Remarks on this clone: The read stops 3 residues short of the end of the CDR3; the missing end is completed from the germline J gene. This rearrangement joins TRBV28 to TRBJ2-1; a possible D gene is TRBD1 (6 bases). Germline V gene data show CDR1 as MDHEN and CDR2 as SYDVKM. Trimming removed 6 bases from V and 4 bases from J, with 16 bases in between. CDR3 length: 15 amino acids. CDR3 DNA, as far as it was read: TGTGCCAGCAGGTCGAGGGACATCTCGTACAATGAG. Amino acids: CASRSRDISYNE. The whole CDR3 protein reads CASRSRDISYNEQFF.

Concerning this clone: The read ends 3 residues early relative to the CDR3; the germline J gene fills the gap. This chain joins TRBV19 and TRBJ2-5, with 7 positions matching TRBD1. The CDR3 contains 16 residues. Per the germline V gene, CDR1 is LNHDA and CDR2 is SQIVND (reference sequence). Unmatched junction bases numbered 13, after V lost 4 bases and J lost 5 bases. The CDR3 here is CASSKPGQWDGETQYF. The sequenced CDR3 bases are TGTGCCAGTAGTAAGCCGGGACAGTGGGATGGTGAGACC.

Details on this clone: The read ends 3 residues early relative to the CDR3; the germline J gene fills the gap. V gene TRBV19 combines with J gene TRBJ2-2, with 8 bases aligning to TRBD1. Germline loops: CDR1 LNHDA, CDR2 SQIVND (reference sequence). CDR3 length: 13 residues. Partial CDR3 DNA: TGTGCCAGTAGTATTGGACAGGGCGAAAAG. The encoded protein is CASSIGQGEK. The whole CDR3 protein is CASSIGQGEKLFF.